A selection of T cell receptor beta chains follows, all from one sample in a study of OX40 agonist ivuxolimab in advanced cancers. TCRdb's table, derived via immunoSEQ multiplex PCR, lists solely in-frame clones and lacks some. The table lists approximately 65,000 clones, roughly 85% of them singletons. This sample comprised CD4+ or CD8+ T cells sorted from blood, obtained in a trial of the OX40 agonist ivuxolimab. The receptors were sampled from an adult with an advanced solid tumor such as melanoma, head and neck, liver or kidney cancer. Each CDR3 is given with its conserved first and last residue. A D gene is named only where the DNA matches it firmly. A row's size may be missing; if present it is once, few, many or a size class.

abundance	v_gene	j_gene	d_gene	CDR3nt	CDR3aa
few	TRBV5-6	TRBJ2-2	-	TGTGCCAGCAGCTTGGAGCAGGGCCCCGGGGAGCTGTTTTTT	CASSLEQGPGELFF
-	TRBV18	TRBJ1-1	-	TGTGCCAGCTCACCACTGGAGGGATTGGACACTGAAGCTTTCTTT	CASSPLEGLDTEAFF
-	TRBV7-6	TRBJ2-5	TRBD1	TGTGCCAGCAGCCCGGGACAGGTGGAGACCCAGTACTTC	CASSPGQVETQYF
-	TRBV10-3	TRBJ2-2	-	TGTGCCATCAGTGTAGGCCAGGGGGGGAACACCGGGGAGCTGTTTTTT	CAISVGQGGNTGELFF
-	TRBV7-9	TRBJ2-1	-	TGTGCCAGCAGCTTAGTGGGGGGGCCTTACAATGAGCAGTTCTTC	CASSLVGGPYNEQFF
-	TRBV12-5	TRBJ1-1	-	TGTGCTAGTGGACTATGGACAGACACTGAAGCTTTCTTT	CASGLWTDTEAFF
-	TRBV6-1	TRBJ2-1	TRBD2	TGTGCCAGCCTAGCGGACTCCTACAATGAGCAGTTCTTC	CASLADSYNEQFF
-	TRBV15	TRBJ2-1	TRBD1	TGTGCCACCAGCGGATGGACAGGGTACAACAATGAGCAGTTCTTC	CATSGWTGYNNEQFF
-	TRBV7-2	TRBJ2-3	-	TGTGCCAGCAGCTTAAGGCAAGTAGCGGATACGCAGTATTTT	CASSLRQVADTQYF
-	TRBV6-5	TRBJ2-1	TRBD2	TGTGCCAGCAGCGGCGTACTAGCGGAATTTGAGCAGTTCTTC	CASSGVLAEFEQFF
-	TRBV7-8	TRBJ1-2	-	TGTGCCAGCAGCTTAGAATTACAGGATGGCTACACCTTC	CASSLELQDGYTF
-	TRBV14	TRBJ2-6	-	TGTGCCAGCAGGCCCCTTAGGGGCTCTGGGGCCAACGTCCTGACTTTC	CASRPLRGSGANVLTF
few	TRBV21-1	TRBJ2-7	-	TGTGCCAGCACACAGGGAGTCGACTACGAGCAGTACTTC	CASTQGVDYEQYF
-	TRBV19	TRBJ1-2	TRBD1	TGTGCCAGTAGACCGGACAGGGGGCTTGGCTACACCTTC	CASRPDRGLGYTF
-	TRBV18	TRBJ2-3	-	TGTGCCAGCTCACCTCTAGGGGCAAGCACAGATACGCAGTATTTT	CASSPLGASTDTQYF
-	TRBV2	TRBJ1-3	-	TGTGCCACCCACGCTGGGCGCGGAAACACCATATATTTT	CATHAGRGNTIYF
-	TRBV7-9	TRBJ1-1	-	TGTGCCAGCAGCTTAGGAACCGGGAGGACTGAAGCTTTCTTT	CASSLGTGRTEAFF
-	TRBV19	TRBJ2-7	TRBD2	TGTGCCAGTAGTACTTCTAGCGGAGGGTCCTACGAGCAGTACTTC	CASSTSSGGSYEQYF
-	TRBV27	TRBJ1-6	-	TGTGCCAGCAGAGGGGGGCAGTTCTATAATTCACCCCTCCACTTT	CASRGGQFYNSPLHF
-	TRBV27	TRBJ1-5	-	TGTGCCAGCAGTTTAAGTGGGAGCAATCAGCCCCAGCATTTT	CASSLSGSNQPQHF
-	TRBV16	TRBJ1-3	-	TGTGCCAGCAGCCAATCCCAGATACTCTCTGGAAACACCATATATTTT	CASSQSQILSGNTIYF
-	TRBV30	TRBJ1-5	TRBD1	TGTGCCTGGAGCGCGATGGACAGGGGGGGCAATCAGCCCCAGCATTTT	CAWSAMDRGGNQPQHF
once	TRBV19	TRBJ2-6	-	TGTGCCAGTAGTACCCCCCACTTTTCTGGGGCCAACGTCCTGACTTTC	CASSTPHFSGANVLTF
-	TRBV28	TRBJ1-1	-	TGTGCCAGCAGTCAAACAGGTACTGAAGCTTTCTTT	CASSQTGTEAFF
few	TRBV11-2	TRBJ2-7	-	TGTGCCAGCAGCTTACTAGTAGGCTCGTCCTACGAGCAGTACTTC	CASSLLVGSSYEQYF
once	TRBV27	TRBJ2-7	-	TGTGCCAGCAGTCCCGTCGACAGAACCTACGAGCAGTACTTC	CASSPVDRTYEQYF
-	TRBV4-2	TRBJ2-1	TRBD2	TGTGCCAGCAGCCTCTCGGGGGGACTAGCGGGAGGAGTCTACAATGAGCAGTTCTTC	CASSLSGGLAGGVYNEQFF
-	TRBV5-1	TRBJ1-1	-	TGCGCCAGCAGCTTGGTTGGGGGACCTGACACTGAAGCTTTCTTT	CASSLVGGPDTEAFF
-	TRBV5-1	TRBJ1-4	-	TGCGCCAGCAGCTTCGGCAGGGAAGGGGAAAAACTGTTTTTT	CASSFGREGEKLFF
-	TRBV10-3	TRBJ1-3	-	TGTGCCTCTGACCGGGGAATCTCTGGAAACACCATATATTTT	CASDRGISGNTIYF
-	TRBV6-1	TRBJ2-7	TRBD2	TGTGCCAGCAGTGAATGGAGACTAGCGAACCAGTACTTC	CASSEWRLANQYF
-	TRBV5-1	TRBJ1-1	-	TGCGCCAGCAGCCCCCGGGGGGGGTCGACTGAAGCTTTCTTT	CASSPRGGSTEAFF
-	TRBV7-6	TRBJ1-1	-	TGTGCCAGCAGCTTAGAGCCGCCGTCTTCAGGGGCTGGGGGTGCTTTCTTT	CASSLEPPSSGAGGAFF
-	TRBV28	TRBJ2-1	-	TGTGCCAGCAGTGTGACAGGAGGGCAACATGAGCAGTTCTTC	CASSVTGGQHEQFF
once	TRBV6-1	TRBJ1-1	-	TGTGCCACCCAGGGCCGAGGGTTCTACACTGAAGCTTTCTTT	CATQGRGFYTEAFF
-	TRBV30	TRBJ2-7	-	TGTGCCTGGAGCCCCCTGACAGGTCGGTCCTACGAGCAGTACTTC	CAWSPLTGRSYEQYF
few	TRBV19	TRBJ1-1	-	TGTGCCAGTAGTATAGATGGATTATCGGGTGAAGCTTTCTTT	CASSIDGLSGEAFF
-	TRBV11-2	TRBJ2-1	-	TGTGCCAGCAGCTTTTCGGGGAGGCGCAAGAACGATGAGCAGTTCTTC	CASSFSGRRKNDEQFF
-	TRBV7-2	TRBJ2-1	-	TGTGCCAGCAGACGACTAGAGCCCTACAATGAGCAGTTCTTC	CASRRLEPYNEQFF
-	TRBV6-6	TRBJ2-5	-	TGTGCCAGCAGGAAGGGGAGAGAACAAGAGACCCAGTACTTC	CASRKGREQETQYF
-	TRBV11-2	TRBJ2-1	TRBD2	TGTGCCAGCAGTAGCGGGGCGGCTTTCTACAATGAGCAGTTCTTC	CASSSGAAFYNEQFF
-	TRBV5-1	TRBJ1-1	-	TGCGCCAGCAGCGCCTCCACAGGGATGGCTGAAGCTTTCTTT	CASSASTGMAEAFF
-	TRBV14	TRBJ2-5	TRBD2	TGTGCCAGCAGCCAAGTTAGCGGGGGTAGCGAGACCCAGTACTTC	CASSQVSGGSETQYF
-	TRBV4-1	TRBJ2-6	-	TGCGCCAGCAGCCAAGATGCGGGACTTCTCTCTGGGGCCAACGTCCTGACTTTC	CASSQDAGLLSGANVLTF
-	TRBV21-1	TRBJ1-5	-	TGTGCCTGGGGGGACAGGTCAGAATTTAGCAATCAGCCCCAGCATTTT	CAWGDRSEFSNQPQHF
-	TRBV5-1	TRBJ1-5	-	TGCGCCAGCAGCCCCACAACAGGGAATCAGCCCCAGCATTTT	CASSPTTGNQPQHF
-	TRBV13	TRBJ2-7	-	TGTGCCAGCAGCTCAAACTCCGAGCAGTACTTC	CASSSNSEQYF
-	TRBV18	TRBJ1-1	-	TGTGCCAGCTCACCAAGGACAGAGAACACTGAAGCTTTCTTT	CASSPRTENTEAFF
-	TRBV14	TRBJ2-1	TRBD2	TGTGCCAGCAGACGACTAGCGGGTTTGGGTGAGCAGTTCTTC	CASRRLAGLGEQFF
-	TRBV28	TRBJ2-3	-	TGTGCCAGCAGTTTTTGGGCCAGAAGCACAGATACGCAGTATTTT	CASSFWARSTDTQYF